These 19 T cell receptor beta chains share one sample of origin, sequenced in a study of blood T cell repertoires in COVID-19. The data were produced by immunoSEQ multiplex PCR, yet TCRdb's version contains in-frame clones alone and is incomplete. The sample includes fewer than 350,000 clones, 89% of them seen just once. The sample consisted of peripheral blood. The receptors were sampled from a woman aged 55 to 70 with COVID-19, enrolled during active disease.

This chain links TRBV6-5 with TRBJ2-7; D possibly corresponds to TRBD2 (5 bases). The CDR3 loop spans 14 amino acids. Germline V gene sequence: CDR1 MNHEY, CDR2 SVGAGI. V was cut by 2 bases and J by 5 bases, with 13 bases left in between. CDR3 residues: CASSYKGPRDEQYF. The CDR3 bases are TGTGCCAGCAGTTACAAGGGCCCGAGGGACGAGCAGTACTTC.

V usage is TRBV2 and J usage is TRBJ1-5, with D uncertain. From germline, CDR1 is SNHLY and CDR2 FYNNEI. There are 14 residues in the CDR3. The V and J ends lost 6 bases and 2 bases respectively, with 11 bases between them. The CDR3 DNA is TGTGCCAGCAGGGAGGGTGGAGGCAATCAGCCCCAGCATTTT. Its translation is CASREGGGNQPQHF. The variable domain in full, completed from reference TRBV2 and TRBJ1-5, reads EPEVTQTPSHQVTQMGQEVILRCVPISNHLYFYWYRQILGQKVEFLVSFYNNEISEKSEIFDDQFSVERPDGSNFTLKIRSTKLEDSAMYFCASREGGGNQPQHFGDGTRLSIL.

The gene calls are TRBV19 and TRBJ1-5, with D possibly matching TRBD1 (5 bases). The CDR3 has 17 amino acids. Per germline, CDR1 LNHDA and CDR2 SQIVND (reference sequence). V lost 5 bases, J lost 2 bases, and 19 bases lay in between. CDR3 sequence: CASSGGNLLRGNQPQHF. In nucleotides, the CDR3 is TGTGCCAGTAGTGGGGGGAATTTGCTCCGGGGCAATCAGCCCCAGCATTTT.

The chain has TRBV7-2 and TRBJ1-4, with 7 bases that match TRBD1. V lost 5 bases, J lost 8 bases, and 8 bases stayed unmatched. Per the germline V gene, CDR1 is SGHTA and CDR2 is FQGNSA. This CDR3 is 14 amino acids long. The DNA for the CDR3 is TGTGCCAGCAGCCCGCGTAGGGGGCCCGAAAAACTGTTTTTT. It translates to CASSPRRGPEKLFF.

The CDR3 DNA reads TGTGCCATCAGTGATCGGAAGGGGGAGACCCAGTACTTC. This codes for CAISDRKGETQYF. The chain combines TRBV10-3 with TRBJ2-5, with D perhaps TRBD1 (5 bases). Looked up from germline, CDR1 is ENHRY and CDR2 is SYGVKD. The CDR3 length is 13 residues. V lost 3 bases to trimming and J lost 5 bases, with 10 bases between them.

The rearrangement uses TRBV7-9 and TRBJ2-1, with a possible D match to TRBD2 (6 bases). Germline CDR1 SEHNR, CDR2 FQNEAQ (reference sequence). Trimming cost V 5 bases and J 10 bases, with 9 bases left between them. The CDR3 covers 11 residues. The DNA for the CDR3 is TGTGCCAGCAGCATAAGCGGGGAGCAGTTCTTC. It yields the protein CASSISGEQFF. The full variable domain, in which reference TRBV7-9 and TRBJ2-1 provide the parts outside the CDR3, is DTGVSQNPRHKITKRGQNVTFRCDPISEHNRLYWYRQTLGQGPEFLTYFQNEAQLEKSRLLSDRFSAERPKGSFSTLEIQRTEQGDSAMYLCASSISGEQFFGPGTRLTVL.

The chain couples TRBV15 to TRBJ2-1, with 7 bases that match TRBD1. CDR1 LNHNV and CDR2 YYDKDF come from the germline V gene (reference sequence). The CDR3 covers 14 residues. J was trimmed by 8 bases and V by 1 base; bases with no gene match: 5. This CDR3 is CATSRGQGGYEQFF. As DNA, the CDR3 is TGTGCCACCAGCAGAGGACAGGGTGGGTATGAGCAGTTCTTC.

The chain joins TRBV5-1 to TRBJ1-1; D is uncertain. In germline, CDR1 is SGHRS, CDR2 YFSETQ. With 7 bases removed from V and 1 base from J, the gap between germline ends came to 11 bases. CDR3 length: 13 amino acids. The CDR3 nucleotides read TGCGCCAGCTTTGAGGATCCGAACACTGAAGCTTTCTTT. Translated: CASFEDPNTEAFF.

This rearrangement joins TRBV5-4 to TRBJ1-1, with D possibly TRBD1 on 5 matching bases. CDR3 length: 14 residues. Trimming shortened V by 1 base and J by 1 base, and 8 bases separated the two germline ends. CDR1 is SGHNT and CDR2 is YYREEE in the germline V gene (reference sequence). The CDR3: CASSLFTGNTEAFF. The CDR3 DNA reads TGTGCCAGCAGCTTGTTCACAGGGAACACTGAAGCTTTCTTT.

This chain uses TRBV30 with TRBJ1-1; D remains ambiguous. The germline V gene has CDR1 GTSNPN and CDR2 SVGIG (reference sequence). CDR3 size: 16 residues. Trimming shortened V by 2 bases and J by 0 bases, and 16 bases separated the two germline ends. The CDR3 sequence: CAWSWRPIAVNTEAFF. The CDR3 nucleotides read TGTGCCTGGAGTTGGAGGCCGATTGCGGTGAACACTGAAGCTTTCTTT.

This clone was seen a single time. This chain connects TRBV24-1 to TRBJ1-5, with D hard to call. Trimming cost V 1 base and J 0 bases, with 9 bases left between them. Germline loops: CDR1 KGHDR, CDR2 SFDVKD. The CDR3 spans 16 residues. The CDR3 region has the DNA TGTGCCACCAGTGATTTTAACAGAAATAGCAATCAGCCCCAGCATTTT. As protein: CATSDFNRNSNQPQHF.

The chain uses TRBV28 and TRBJ2-7, with 9 positions matching TRBD2. The CDR3 covers 18 residues. Germline V gene data show CDR1 as MDHEN and CDR2 as SYDVKM. V trimming: 3 bases; J trimming: 0 bases; junction bases outside the gene matches: 12. The CDR3 coding sequence is TGTGCCAGCAGTTTTGTGAGGGGAGCGGGGGGTAGCTCCTACGAGCAGTACTTC. This codes for CASSFVRGAGGSSYEQYF.

This rearrangement joins TRBV19 to TRBJ1-5; weak D call: TRBD1 (5 bases). V lost 2 bases and J 6 bases, leaving 17 bases between the germline ends. The CDR3 runs 16 residues. The V gene's germline CDR1 is LNHDA and CDR2 SQIVND (reference sequence). This CDR3 reads CASSIINRGEAQPQHF. The CDR3 DNA reads TGTGCCAGTAGTATAATCAATCGGGGGGAGGCTCAGCCCCAGCATTTT.

V gene TRBV2 combines with J gene TRBJ2-3; D is perhaps TRBD2 (6 bases). Trimming took off 6 bases at V and 5 bases at J, with 18 bases between the two ends. Germline-derived CDR1 and CDR2 are SNHLY and FYNNEI. The CDR3 spans 15 residues. The DNA for the CDR3 is TGTGCCAGCAGCTTCAACCCTACTAGCTTAGATACGCAGTATTTT. It encodes CASSFNPTSLDTQYF.

This clone has just a few counts. The CDR3: CASSWGPNQPQHF. CDR3 coding DNA: TGTGCCAGCAGTTGGGGCCCCAATCAGCCCCAGCATTTT. The genes are TRBV28 and TRBJ1-5; maybe TRBD1 (5 bases). The germline V gene has CDR1 MDHEN and CDR2 SYDVKM. V dropped 4 bases and J dropped 3 bases, with 7 bases sitting between them. This CDR3 has 13 residues.

The chain carries TRBV15 and TRBJ2-7, with 7 bases fitting TRBD2. CDR3 size: 16 residues. Germline CDR1 reads LNHNV; CDR2 reads YYDKDF (reference sequence). V gave up 3 bases and J gave up 6 bases; unmatched junction bases: 14. Here the CDR3 reads CATSSGGGLPAAEQYF. The DNA of the CDR3 is TGTGCCACCAGCAGTGGGGGGGGGTTACCGGCGGCCGAGCAGTACTTC.

V usage is TRBV19 and J usage is TRBJ1-5; D might be TRBD1 (6 bases). V gave up 7 bases and J gave up 2 bases, with 15 bases separating them. CDR3 size: 15 residues. In germline, CDR1 is LNHDA, CDR2 SQIVND (reference sequence). The CDR3 is CASTIRGGGNQPQHF. In DNA, the CDR3 is TGTGCCAGTACCATACGAGGGGGGGGCAATCAGCCCCAGCATTTT.

This chain links TRBV5-1 with TRBJ2-2, with D possibly being TRBD1 (6 bases). The V gene's germline CDR1 is SGHRS and CDR2 YFSETQ. Trimming cost V 0 bases and J 7 bases, with 13 bases left between them. This CDR3 is 15 amino acids long. This CDR3 is CASSLDRTAYGELFF. Written as DNA, the CDR3 is TGCGCCAGCAGCTTGGACCGGACAGCTTACGGGGAGCTGTTTTTT.

The rearrangement links TRBV6-2 or TRBV6-3 to TRBJ2-3; D unresolved. Germline V gene sequence: CDR1 MNHEY, CDR2 SVGEGT. The CDR3 extends over 15 amino acids. V dropped 6 bases and J dropped 0 bases, with 13 bases sitting between them. CDR3 protein: CASSWRLLSTDTQYF. CDR3 DNA sequence: TGTGCCAGCAGCTGGCGGCTCTTAAGCACAGATACGCAGTATTTT.